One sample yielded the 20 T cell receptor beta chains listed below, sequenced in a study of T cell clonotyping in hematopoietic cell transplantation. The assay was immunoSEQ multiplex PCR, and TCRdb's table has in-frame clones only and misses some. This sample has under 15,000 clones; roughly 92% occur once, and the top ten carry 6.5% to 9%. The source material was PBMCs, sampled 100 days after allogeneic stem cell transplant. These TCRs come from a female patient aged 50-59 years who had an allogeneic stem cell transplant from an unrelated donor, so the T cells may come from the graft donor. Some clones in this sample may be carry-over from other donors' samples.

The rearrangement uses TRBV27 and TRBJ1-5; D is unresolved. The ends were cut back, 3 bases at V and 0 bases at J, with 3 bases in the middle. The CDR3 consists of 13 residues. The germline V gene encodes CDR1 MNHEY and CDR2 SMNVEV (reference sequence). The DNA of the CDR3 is TGTGCCAGCAGTTTTGATAGCAATCAGCCCCAGCATTTT. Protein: CASSFDSNQPQHF.

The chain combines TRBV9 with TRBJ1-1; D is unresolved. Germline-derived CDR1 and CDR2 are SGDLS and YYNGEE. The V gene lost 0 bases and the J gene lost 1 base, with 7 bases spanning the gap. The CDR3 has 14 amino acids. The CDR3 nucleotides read TGTGCCAGCAGCGTAGTGAGTGGGAACACTGAAGCTTTCTTT. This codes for CASSVVSGNTEAFF.

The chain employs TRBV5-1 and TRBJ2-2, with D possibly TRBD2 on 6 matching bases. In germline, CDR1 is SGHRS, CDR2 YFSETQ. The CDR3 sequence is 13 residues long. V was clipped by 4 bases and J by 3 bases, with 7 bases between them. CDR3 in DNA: TGCGCCAGCAGCGTAGCGGACACCGGGGAGCTGTTTTTT. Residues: CASSVADTGELFF.

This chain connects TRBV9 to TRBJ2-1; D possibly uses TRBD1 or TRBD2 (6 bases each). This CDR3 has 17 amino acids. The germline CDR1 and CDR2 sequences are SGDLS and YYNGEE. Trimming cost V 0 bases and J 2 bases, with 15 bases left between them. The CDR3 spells CASSVGGGTTAYNEQFF. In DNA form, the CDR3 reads TGTGCCAGCAGCGTAGGTGGAGGGACAACCGCCTACAATGAGCAGTTCTTC.

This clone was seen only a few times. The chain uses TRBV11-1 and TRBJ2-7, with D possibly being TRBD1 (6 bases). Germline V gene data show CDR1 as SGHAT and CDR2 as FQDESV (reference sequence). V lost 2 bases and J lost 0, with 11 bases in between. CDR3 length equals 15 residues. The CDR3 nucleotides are TGTGCCAGCAGCTTAATGAGAGGGGGCTCCTACGAGCAGTACTTC. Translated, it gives CASSLMRGGSYEQYF.

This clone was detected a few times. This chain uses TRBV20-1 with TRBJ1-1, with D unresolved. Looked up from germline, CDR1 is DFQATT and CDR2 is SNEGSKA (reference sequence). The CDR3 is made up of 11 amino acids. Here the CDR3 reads CAERINTEAFF. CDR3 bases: TGCGCGGAAAGGATCAACACTGAAGCTTTCTTT.

The CDR3 DNA sequence: TGTGCCAGCTCACCAATGGCCACAAGCACAGATACGCAGTATTTT. Translating it yields CASSPMATSTDTQYF. The gene calls are TRBV18 and TRBJ2-3; D is uncertain. Per germline, CDR1 KGHSH and CDR2 LQKENI. The CDR3 is made up of 15 amino acids. Trimming shortened V by 2 bases and J by 0 bases, and 9 bases separated the two germline ends.

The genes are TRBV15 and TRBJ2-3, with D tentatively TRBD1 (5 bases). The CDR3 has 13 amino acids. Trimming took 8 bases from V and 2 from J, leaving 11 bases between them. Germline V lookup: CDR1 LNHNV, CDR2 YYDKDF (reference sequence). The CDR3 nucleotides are TGTGCCACCGGCATAGGGGCCACAGATACGCAGTATTTT. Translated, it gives CATGIGATDTQYF.

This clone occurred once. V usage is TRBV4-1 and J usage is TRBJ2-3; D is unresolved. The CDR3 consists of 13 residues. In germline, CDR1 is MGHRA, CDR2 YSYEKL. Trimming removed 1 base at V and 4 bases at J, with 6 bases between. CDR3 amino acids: CASSQVGSDTQYF. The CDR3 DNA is TGCGCCAGCAGCCAAGTGGGGTCAGATACGCAGTATTTT.

CDR3 amino acids: CASSATGRDNYGYTF. CDR3 nucleotides: TGTGCCAGCAGCGCCACGGGTAGGGATAACTATGGCTACACCTTC. The chain has TRBV28 and TRBJ1-2; D gene unclear. The CDR3 runs to 15 residues. Germline V lookup: CDR1 MDHEN, CDR2 SYDVKM. V lost 6 bases and J 1 base, leaving 15 bases between the germline ends.

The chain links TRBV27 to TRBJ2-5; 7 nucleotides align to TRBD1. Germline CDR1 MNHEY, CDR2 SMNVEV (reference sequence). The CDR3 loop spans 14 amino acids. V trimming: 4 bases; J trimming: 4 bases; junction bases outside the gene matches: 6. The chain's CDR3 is CASSWYEGAETQYF. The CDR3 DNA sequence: TGTGCCAGCAGTTGGTATGAGGGGGCAGAGACCCAGTACTTC.

The CDR3 DNA is TGTGCCAGCAGCTTGCCAAGCAGATCTGGCTACACCTTC. It translates to CASSLPSRSGYTF. The chain couples TRBV5-4 to TRBJ1-2; D is ambiguous. Trimming cost V 1 base and J 7 bases, with 11 bases left between them. Looked up from germline, CDR1 is SGHNT and CDR2 is YYREEE (reference sequence). The CDR3 length is 13 residues.

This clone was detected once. The CDR3 is CASSQDMLRQEQYF. The CDR3 bases are TGCGCCAGCAGCCAAGATATGCTCCGTCAGGAGCAGTACTTC. V usage is TRBV4-1 and J usage is TRBJ2-7; no reliable D call. The CDR3 spans 14 residues. Germline V gene data show CDR1 as MGHRA and CDR2 as YSYEKL. V was trimmed by 0 bases and J by 7 bases, leaving 13 bases between them.

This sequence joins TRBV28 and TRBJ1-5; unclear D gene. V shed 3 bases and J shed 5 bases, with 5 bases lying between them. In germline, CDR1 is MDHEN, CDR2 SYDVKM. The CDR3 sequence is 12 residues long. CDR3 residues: CASSLSHQPQHF. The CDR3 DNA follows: TGTGCCAGCAGTTTGAGCCATCAGCCCCAGCATTTT.

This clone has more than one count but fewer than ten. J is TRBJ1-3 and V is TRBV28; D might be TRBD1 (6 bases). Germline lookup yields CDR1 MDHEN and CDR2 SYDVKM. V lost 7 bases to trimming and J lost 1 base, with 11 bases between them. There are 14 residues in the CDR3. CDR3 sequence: CASTLGGSGNTIYF. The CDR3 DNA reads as TGTGCCAGCACCCTAGGGGGGTCTGGAAACACCATATATTTT. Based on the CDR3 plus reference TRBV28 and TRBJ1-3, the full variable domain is DVKVTQSSRYLVKRTGEKVFLECVQDMDHENMFWYRQDPGLGLRLIYFSYDVKMKEKGDIPEGYSVSREKKERFSLILESASTNQTSMYLCASTLGGSGNTIYFGEGSWLTVV.

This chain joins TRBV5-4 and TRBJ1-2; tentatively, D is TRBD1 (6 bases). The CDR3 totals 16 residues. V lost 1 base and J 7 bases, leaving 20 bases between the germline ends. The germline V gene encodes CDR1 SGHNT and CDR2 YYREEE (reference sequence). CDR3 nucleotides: TGTGCCAGCAGCTTGAGGCAGGGGTACGGAATTGGTGGCTACACCTTC. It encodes CASSLRQGYGIGGYTF.

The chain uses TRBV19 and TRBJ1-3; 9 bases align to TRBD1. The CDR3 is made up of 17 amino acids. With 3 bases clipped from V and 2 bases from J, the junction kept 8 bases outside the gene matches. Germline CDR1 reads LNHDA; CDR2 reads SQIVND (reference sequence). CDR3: CASSMDRGGPTGNTIYF. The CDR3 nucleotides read TGTGCCAGTAGTATGGACAGGGGCGGCCCCACTGGAAACACCATATATTTT.

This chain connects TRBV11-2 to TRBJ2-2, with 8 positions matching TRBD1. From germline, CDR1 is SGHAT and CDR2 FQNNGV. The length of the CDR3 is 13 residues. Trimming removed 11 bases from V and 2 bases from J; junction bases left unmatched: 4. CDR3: CAGGQGNTGELFF. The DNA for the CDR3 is TGTGCCGGCGGACAGGGAAACACCGGGGAGCTGTTTTTT.

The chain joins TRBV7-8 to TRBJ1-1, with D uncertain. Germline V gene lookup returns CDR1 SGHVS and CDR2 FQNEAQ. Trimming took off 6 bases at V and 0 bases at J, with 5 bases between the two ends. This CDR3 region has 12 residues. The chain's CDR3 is CASSYMNTEAFF. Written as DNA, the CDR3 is TGTGCCAGCAGTTACATGAACACTGAAGCTTTCTTT.

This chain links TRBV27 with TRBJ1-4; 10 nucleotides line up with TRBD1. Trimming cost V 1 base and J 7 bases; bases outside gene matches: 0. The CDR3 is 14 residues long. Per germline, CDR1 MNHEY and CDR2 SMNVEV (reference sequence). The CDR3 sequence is CASSLWTGGEKLFF. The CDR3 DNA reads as TGTGCCAGCAGTTTATGGACAGGGGGTGAAAAACTGTTTTTT.